This is a list of T cell receptor beta chains from one sample in a study of cytomegalovirus exposure and HLA in healthy donors. TCRdb's copy holds only in-frame clones and misses some; the assay was immunoSEQ multiplex PCR. Of 300,000 to 450,000 clones in the sample, about nine tenths were seen once. The sequenced sample consisted of PBMCs. The receptors derive from a woman between 18 and 29 years old in good health and CMV-seronegative. CDR3s include the opening cysteine and the closing phenylalanine or tryptophan. The D gene is left open where the match is weak. Not every row has a clone size; where given, it reads once, few, many or a size class.

D	size	J	V	CDR3	DNA
-	-	TRBJ2-7	TRBV5-6	CASSRIGGEDEQYF	TGTGCCAGCAGCAGAATAGGGGGGGAGGACGAGCAGTACTTC
-	-	TRBJ1-1	TRBV27	CASSLGRGNTEAFF	TGTGCCAGCAGTTTAGGCAGGGGAAACACTGAAGCTTTCTTT
-	-	TRBJ2-7	TRBV6-1	CASSETRNYEQYF	TGTGCCAGCAGTGAGACACGCAACTACGAGCAGTACTTC
-	-	TRBJ2-7	TRBV13	CASSFRQTYEQYF	TGTGCCAGCAGCTTTCGACAGACCTACGAGCAGTACTTC
TRBD2	-	TRBJ2-1	TRBV11-2	CASSERSGSSYNEQFF	TGTGCCAGCAGCGAGCGCAGCGGGAGCTCCTACAATGAGCAGTTCTTC
TRBD2	-	TRBJ2-7	TRBV29-1	CSAIAGVRYEQYF	TGCAGCGCTATAGCGGGGGTCAGGTACGAGCAGTACTTC
TRBD1	-	TRBJ1-5	TRBV27	CASSSGRGANQPQHF	TGTGCCAGCAGTTCGGGCAGGGGGGCGAATCAGCCCCAGCATTTT
-	-	TRBJ1-5	TRBV18	CASSHTRDNREDQPQHF	TGTGCCAGCTCACATACCCGGGACAACCGAGAGGATCAGCCCCAGCATTTT
-	-	TRBJ1-1	TRBV28	CASSTIWGRLNTEAFF	TGTGCCAGCAGCACAATTTGGGGGCGCCTTAACACTGAAGCTTTCTTT
-	-	TRBJ2-3	TRBV28	CASSLAGDTQYF	TGTGCCAGCAGTTTGGCAGGGGATACGCAGTATTTT
-	few	TRBJ2-7	TRBV29-1	CSVEDAVRGNEQYF	TGCAGCGTTGAAGATGCGGTCAGGGGTAACGAGCAGTACTTC
-	-	TRBJ1-1	TRBV27	CASSLELHTEAFF	TGTGCCAGCAGTCTCGAGCTGCACACTGAAGCTTTCTTT
-	-	TRBJ1-5	TRBV6-1	CASSHIGNQPQHF	TGTGCCAGCAGCCATATAGGCAATCAGCCCCAGCATTTT
-	few	TRBJ1-3	TRBV11-2	CASSSSLENTIYF	TGTGCCAGCAGCTCCTCCCTGGAGAACACCATATATTTT
-	-	TRBJ2-7	TRBV27	CASTTAGTADRYEQYF	TGTGCCAGCACTACCGCCGGGACTGCCGACCGCTACGAGCAGTACTTC
-	-	TRBJ1-5	TRBV10-2	CASSEVSTGQHF	TGCGCCAGCAGTGAAGTATCGACAGGCCAGCATTTT